These 15 T cell receptor beta chains were sequenced from one sample in a study of chemoradiotherapy in HPV16-positive cancers. Produced via immunoSEQ multiplex PCR; TCRdb's table is partial and in-frame only. The table includes a few thousand clones, roughly 79% detected once. Sampling took place from a patient who underwent chemoradiotherapy. Source of these receptors: a human donor with HPV-associated anogenital cancer.

This chain joins TRBV29-1 and TRBJ1-5; D is undetermined. This CDR3 comprises 12 residues. Trimming pared 7 bases from V and 9 bases from J, leaving 16 bases between. Germline assignment: CDR1 SQVTM and CDR2 ANQGSEA. In DNA, the CDR3 is TGCAGCGCTGCCAGCGGGGATCGGCCCCAGCATTTT. This codes for CSAASGDRPQHF.

This chain connects TRBV11-2 to TRBJ2-7, with TRBD2 as a possible D gene (5 bases). The CDR3 has 13 amino acids. Trimming cost V 3 bases and J 6 bases, with 12 bases left between them. Germline values: CDR1 SGHAT, CDR2 FQNNGV. The DNA of the CDR3 is TGTGCCAGCAGCTTTCTAGGAGGCATCGAGCAGTACTTC. Encoded protein: CASSFLGGIEQYF.

The chain links TRBV9 to TRBJ1-4, with a possible D match to TRBD1 (5 bases). CDR1 is SGDLS, CDR2 YYNGEE, per germline. The CDR3 sequence is 16 residues long. V lost 2 bases and J lost 3, with 14 bases in between. CDR3 coding DNA: TGTGCCAGCAGCGTGGGATCAGGGCAGGCTAATGAAAAACTGTTTTTT. This translates into CASSVGSGQANEKLFF.

V gene TRBV5-1 combines with J gene TRBJ2-1; the match to TRBD2 covers 10 bases. V was clipped by 4 bases and J by 5 bases; unmatched bases: 6. This CDR3 comprises 15 residues. From germline, CDR1 is SGHRS and CDR2 YFSETQ. In nucleotides, the CDR3 is TGCGCCAGCAGCCCAGCGGGAGGGCCAAACAATGAGCAGTTCTTC. Amino acid sequence: CASSPAGGPNNEQFF.

The gene calls are TRBV11-2 and TRBJ2-1; D possibly uses TRBD1 or TRBD2 (5 bases each). V was shortened by 1 base and J by 10 bases, with 11 bases between the two germline ends. Germline-derived CDR1 and CDR2 are SGHAT and FQNNGV. The CDR3 runs 13 residues. CDR3 residues: CASSLGREGEQFF. In DNA form, the CDR3 reads TGTGCCAGCAGCTTAGGCAGAGAGGGGGAGCAGTTCTTC. Complete variable domain (other parts from reference TRBV11-2 and TRBJ2-1): EAGVAQSPRYKIIEKRQSVAFWCNPISGHATLYWYQQILGQGPKLLIQFQNNGVVDDSQLPKDRFSAERLKGVDSTLKIQPAKLEDSAVYLCASSLGREGEQFFGPGTRLTVL.

The chain links TRBV2 to TRBJ1-1, with D uncertain. Germline V CDR1 and CDR2: SNHLY, FYNNEI. Trimming removed 7 bases from V and 1 base from J, with 13 bases in between. The CDR3 consists of 14 residues. The CDR3 sequence: CASILTLRNTEAFF. The DNA of the CDR3 is TGTGCCAGCATCCTGACATTGAGGAACACTGAAGCTTTCTTT.

The gene calls are TRBV21-1 and TRBJ2-4. TRBV21-1 is deemed a pseudogene. The CDR3 extends over 15 amino acids. CDR3 DNA: TGTGCCAGCAGCAAAGAAAGGGGGGCGGAAAACATTCAGTACTTC. It specifies CASSKERGAENIQYF.

The chain recombines TRBV7-6 with TRBJ1-1, with D tentatively TRBD1 (6 bases). Germline V lookup: CDR1 SGHVS, CDR2 FNYEAQ. Trimming took 2 bases from V and 5 from J, leaving 24 bases between them. The CDR3 loop spans 18 amino acids. DNA of the CDR3: TGTGCCAGCAGCTTATCACCAGACCTATCGGGGGCGCGAACTGAAGCTTTCTTT. This encodes CASSLSPDLSGARTEAFF.

V usage is TRBV19 and J usage is TRBJ2-5, with 15 positions matching TRBD2. The germline gives CDR1 LNHDA, CDR2 SQIVND (reference sequence). V dropped 4 bases and J dropped 1; count of bases not matched to a gene: 1. The CDR3 length is 16 residues. For the CDR3, the DNA is TGTGCCAGTAGTAGGGGACTAGCGGGGGGCCAAGAGACCCAGTACTTC. As protein: CASSRGLAGGQETQYF. Complete variable domain (other parts from reference TRBV19 and TRBJ2-5): DGGITQSPKYLFRKEGQNVTLSCEQNLNHDAMYWYRQDPGQGLRLIYYSQIVNDFQKGDIAEGYSVSREKKESFPLTVTSAQKNPTAFYLCASSRGLAGGQETQYFGPGTRLLVL.

The V call is TRBV6-5, the J call TRBJ1-1; D not certain. Germline lookup yields CDR1 MNHEY and CDR2 SVGAGI. V gave up 6 bases and J gave up 4 bases, with 15 bases separating them. This CDR3 comprises 14 residues. The CDR3 DNA sequence: TGTGCCAGCAGCTTCACGGACTTTCCCACTGAAGCTTTCTTT. Protein product: CASSFTDFPTEAFF.

CDR3: CAISAYEGASYEQYF. CDR3 nucleotide sequence: TGTGCCATCAGTGCTTATGAGGGGGCGAGCTACGAGCAGTACTTC. The chain carries TRBV10-3 and TRBJ2-5; TRBD1 matches at 7 bases. The end of the DNA aligns better with TRBJ2-7, so the J call may be wrong. There are 15 residues in the CDR3. Germline V gene sequence: CDR1 ENHRY, CDR2 SYGVKD.

The chain links TRBV15 to TRBJ2-1, with TRBD2 matching 7 bases. The CDR3 is made up of 15 amino acids. J gave up 10 bases and V 1 base, and 10 bases lay outside the gene matches. Germline V gives CDR1 LNHNV, CDR2 YYDKDF (reference sequence). The CDR3 coding sequence is TGTGCCACCAGCAGAGGGCGGGGGTTGCCGGGGGAGCAGTTCTTC. This sequence encodes CATSRGRGLPGEQFF.

In this sample, this clone turned up once. This chain uses TRBV7-2 with TRBJ2-7, with 8 bases that match TRBD2. Trimming removed 4 bases from V and 2 bases from J; junction bases left unmatched: 7. Germline lookup yields CDR1 SGHTA and CDR2 FQGNSA. This CDR3 region has 15 residues. CDR3 sequence (DNA): TGTGCCAGCAGCTCTCGGGGGGGGCGGGCCTACGAGCAGTACTTC. This codes for CASSSRGGRAYEQYF.

V usage is TRBV30 and J usage is TRBJ1-1, with D unresolved. The germline V gene has CDR1 GTSNPN and CDR2 SVGIG (reference sequence). CDR3 length: 11 residues. The V and J ends lost 4 bases and 1 base respectively, with 4 bases between them. Here the CDR3 DNA reads TGTGCCTGGATGCGGAACACTGAAGCTTTCTTT. As protein: CAWMRNTEAFF.

V gene TRBV12-5 combines with J gene TRBJ2-2; D is uncertain. The germline gives CDR1 LGHNT, CDR2 FRNRAP. V was pared by 6 bases and J by 2 bases, with 4 bases between. This CDR3 comprises 12 residues. The CDR3 region is CASGPNTGELFF. The CDR3 DNA sequence: TGTGCTAGTGGCCCTAACACCGGGGAGCTGTTTTTT.